A selection of T cell receptor beta chains follows, all from one sample in a study of technical replicates of blood from a handful of donors. Sequenced by immunoSEQ multiplex PCR; TCRdb stores in-frame clones only, minus some. Of under 85,000 clones in the sample, roughly 91% were seen once. The source material was T cells isolated from PBMCs. Receptor source: a human donor in good health. The CDR3 runs from the conserved cysteine through the conserved F or W. D genes are given only for firm matches. Clone size is shown for a subset of rows, as once, few, many or a class of expanded clone.

CASSSWTGQRDQPQHF | TGTGCCAGCAGTTCTTGGACAGGGCAAAGGGATCAGCCCCAGCATTTT | . | TRBJ1-5 | TRBD1 | TRBV28
CASSFGGTVLGENTIYF | TGTGCCAGCAGCTTCGGCGGGACAGTGTTAGGAGAAAACACCATATATTTT | . | TRBJ1-3 | TRBD1 | TRBV11-3
CASSPGVTEAFF | TGTGCCAGCAGCCCAGGGGTCACTGAAGCTTTCTTT | . | TRBJ1-1 | . | TRBV6-1
CASSLAFTYDGYTF | TGTGCCAGCAGCTTAGCGTTTACTTATGATGGCTACACCTTC | once | TRBJ1-2 | . | TRBV7-9
CAISQKQGPSTGELFF | TGTGCCATCAGCCAAAAACAGGGGCCGTCCACCGGGGAGCTGTTTTTT | once | TRBJ2-2 | TRBD1 | TRBV10-3
CATERGTLNTEAFF | TGTGCCACCGAAAGAGGGACACTGAACACTGAAGCTTTCTTT | . | TRBJ1-1 | . | TRBV15
CASSRGQDEQYF | TGTGCCAGCAGCAGGGGCCAGGACGAGCAGTACTTC | . | TRBJ2-7 | . | TRBV7-9
CASMDSLYNEQFF | TGTGCCAGTATGGACTCCTTATACAATGAGCAGTTCTTC | . | TRBJ2-1 | . | TRBV30
CASSPRQGTRETQYF | TGTGCCAGCAGCCCACGACAGGGGACAAGAGAGACCCAGTACTTC | . | TRBJ2-5 | TRBD1 | TRBV7-3
CASTSFGTNSYEQYF | TGCGCCAGCACCTCCTTCGGGACAAACTCCTACGAGCAGTACTTC | . | TRBJ2-7 | . | TRBV5-1
CASTQGPSLEQYF | TGTGCCAGCACTCAGGGCCCCTCTCTCGAGCAGTACTTC | few | TRBJ2-7 | . | TRBV2
CASSLSGEWSYEQYF | TGTGCCAGCAGCTTGTCGGGGGAATGGTCCTACGAGCAGTACTTC | . | TRBJ2-7 | . | TRBV9